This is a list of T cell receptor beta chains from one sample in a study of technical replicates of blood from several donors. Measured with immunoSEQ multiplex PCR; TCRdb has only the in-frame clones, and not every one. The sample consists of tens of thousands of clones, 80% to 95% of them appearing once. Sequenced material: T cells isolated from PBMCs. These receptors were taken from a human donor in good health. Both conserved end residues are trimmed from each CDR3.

ASKLAGGRTYNEQF	TRBV2
ASSSDTGTRRDEQF	TRBV13
ASSFLLWTEAF	TRBV7-2
ASTTPEGQSSDQPQH	TRBV28
ASSLSDRGLYNEQF	TRBV27
ASSLGGPLGNQPQH	TRBV28
ASSHRGSGTLSYEQY	TRBV4-1
ASSLIGWSVDITSYEQY	TRBV5-1
ASSVSGGGAGETQY	TRBV9
ASSSNLIAPPNYGYT	TRBV5-6
ASSFTGGNGELF	TRBV7-3
ASSTLTGWSQETQY	TRBV19
ASSQVEGVMSEAF	TRBV4-3
ASSVSTGSYGYT	TRBV7-2
ASSYSSSGNTIY	TRBV5-6
ASKPTGSASYT	TRBV6-1
ASSEEISGQPQH	TRBV2
SVVAGITDTQY	TRBV29-1
ASSLDVSSYEQY	TRBV11-3
ASRRLAESSYEQY	TRBV5-8
ASSWGDEAF	TRBV5-1
ASSLTGTNYGYT	TRBV28
ASSIRGAEAPGELF	TRBV19
ASSVASGPYNEQF	TRBV9
ASSVAIPPGNTIY	TRBV9
ASMQRGSYEQY	TRBV19
ASSSYREEDYGYT	TRBV7-2
ASMGQGFEKLF	TRBV19
ASSLELAGAYEQY	TRBV7-9
ASSERMGPGYT	TRBV25-1
ASSVGTGTEAF	TRBV9
ASRYQGASYEQY	TRBV27
ASSSRTSGSEQYEQY	TRBV19
AISEEGSNYGYT	TRBV10-3
ASSLGAGSYEQY	TRBV5-1
ASSLTVSGAVNEQY	TRBV7-8
ASSLRDSHHLSYEQY	TRBV28
ASSNLVSYSGYT	TRBV9
ASSYDRADYGYT	TRBV5-1
AWSVSLNTEAF	TRBV30
ASGTSGFSTDTQY	TRBV6-5
ASSETDETQY	TRBV2
ASSLAGNTEAF	TRBV5-1
ASSFTSGRAGNEQF	TRBV2
ASSQIASGGSYEQY	TRBV28
AWSIRTNTEAF	TRBV30
ASSQDYYNEQF	TRBV4-3
ASWDREGYT	TRBV25-1
ASSDRDRSVRRRMEGSEAF	TRBV6-4
ASGLPGYEQY	TRBV12-5
AISPNFGLAGVGNEQF	TRBV10-3
ASSPRTTGPGELF	TRBV9
ASSLETGNQPQH	TRBV11-2
ASSPLAGGLEQF	TRBV25-1
ASGLGASGANVLT	TRBV12-5